The TCR beta chain under discussion was sequenced for a study of blood T cell repertoires in COVID-19. Study at large: COVID-19 samples collected from the United States, Italy and Spain covered acute and convalescent phases.

Under the authors' procedure: Amplification of reference gene primers provided the estimated nucleated cell counts. Generated by immunoSEQ multiplex PCR, the TCRdb table keeps only in-frame clones and is missing some. Clonal size and the V and J genes are those of that table, whereas D and trimming came from the DNA. The table shows fewer than 35,000 clones, with approximately 91% occurring only once. This CDR3 is built from 14 residues. V dropped 6 bases and J dropped 9; count of bases not matched to a gene: 7. Germline V lookup: CDR1 MNHEY, CDR2 SMNVEV (reference sequence). This clonotype was obtained from a man between 60 and 75 years old with acute or convalescent COVID-19. The J gene is TRBJ1-5, the V gene TRBV27, with 11 bases fitting TRBD1. Sequencing was performed on peripheral blood. The CDR3 region has the DNA TGTGCCAGCAGCCCGGACAGGGGGCGGCGGCCCCAGCATTTT. Amino acids: CASSPDRGRRPQHF.